These 16 T cell receptor beta chains were all obtained from the same sample, sequenced in a study of blood T cells in healthy people across ages. The authors ran a second PCR of about 6 to 12 cycles using a sample-barcoded 5' primer and a J-beta primer mix. TCRdb redid the calling of the 5' RACE reads with MiXCR, one entry per CDR3 protein. The table shows approximately 1,000,000 distinct CDR3 sequences, with more than 30% occurring only once. Source material: blood. These receptors all stem from a man in his late teens or twenties in good health.

This clonotype was detected a few times. The rearrangement joins TRBV12-3 or TRBV12-4 to TRBJ1-1, with no clear D. The CDR3 runs to 14 residues. Trimming stripped 0 bases from V and 2 bases from J, with 7 bases between. CDR3 amino acids: CASSLASSNTEAFF. The CDR3 nucleotides read TGTGCCAGCAGTTTAGCCTCCAGTAACACTGAAGCTTTCTTT.

The gene calls are TRBV7-3 and TRBJ2-2; TRBD1 agrees at 9 bases. V lost 3 bases to trimming and J lost 2 bases; unmatched junction nucleotides: 7. This CDR3 region has 17 residues. Germline CDR1 is SGHTA and CDR2 is FQGTGA. The CDR3: CASSFIGTGYNTGELFF. CDR3 DNA sequence: TGTGCCAGCAGCTTTATAGGGACAGGGTACAACACCGGGGAGCTGTTTTTT. Full variable domain (remainder filled in from reference TRBV7-3 and TRBJ2-2): GAGVSQTPSNKVTEKGKYVELRCDPISGHTALYWYRQSLGQGPEFLIYFQGTGAADDSGLPNDRFFAVRPEGSVSTLKIQRTERGDSAVYLCASSFIGTGYNTGELFFGEGSRLTVL.

This clonotype occurred a few times. This chain links TRBV6-2 or TRBV6-3 with TRBJ1-2; D not certain. Trimming removed 6 bases at V and 8 bases at J, with 16 bases between. The CDR3 contains 13 residues. Germline CDR1 is MNHEY and CDR2 is SVGEGT. The CDR3: CASREIQEYGYTF. The CDR3 DNA reads as TGTGCCAGCAGGGAAATACAAGAGTACGGCTACACCTTC.

This rearrangement joins TRBV6-5 to TRBJ1-1; no clear D gene. There are 13 residues in the CDR3. The ends were cut back, 0 bases at V and 5 bases at J, with 7 bases in the middle. Germline V lookup: CDR1 MNHEY, CDR2 SVGAGI. The CDR3 loop is CASSYSALTEAFF. In nucleotides, the CDR3 is TGTGCCAGCAGTTACTCGGCCCTAACTGAAGCTTTCTTT.

This clonotype was recorded many times. V gene TRBV29-1 combines with J gene TRBJ2-7; possibly TRBD1 or TRBD2 for D (5 bases each). CDR3 size: 14 residues. The germline gives CDR1 SQVTM, CDR2 ANQGSEA. The ends were cut back, 5 bases at V and 6 bases at J, with 20 bases in the middle. The CDR3 coding sequence is TGCAGCGTTTCTCCAGGGACCCAATCAGGCGAGCAGTACTTC. Encoded protein: CSVSPGTQSGEQYF.

V gene TRBV27 combines with J gene TRBJ1-2; 7 bases match TRBD1. Germline-derived CDR1 and CDR2 are MNHEY and SMNVEV (reference sequence). The CDR3 has 16 amino acids. J was trimmed by 0 bases and V by 5 bases; bases with no gene match: 9. The CDR3 here is CASSPDRRRANYGYTF. The CDR3 DNA reads TGTGCCAGCAGTCCGGACAGGAGACGAGCTAACTATGGCTACACCTTC.

The V gene is TRBV14, the J gene TRBJ2-1; D unresolved. The germline gives CDR1 SGHDN, CDR2 FVKESK. The V gene lost 2 bases and the J gene lost 8 bases, with 10 bases spanning the gap. The CDR3 consists of 13 residues. In DNA, the CDR3 is TGTGCCAGCAGCCAAAACGCCCGGTATGAGCAGTTCTTC. This gives the protein CASSQNARYEQFF.

The sample holds a few counts of this clonotype. The V gene is TRBV9, the J gene TRBJ2-3; 7 positions match TRBD2. This CDR3 has 15 residues. Trimming cost V 4 bases and J 2 bases; bases outside gene matches: 7. Per germline, CDR1 SGDLS and CDR2 YYNGEE. The CDR3 here is CASSQRGRYTDTQYF. CDR3 bases: TGTGCCAGCAGCCAGCGGGGCCGCTACACAGATACGCAGTATTTT. Filled out from reference TRBV9 and TRBJ2-3, the complete variable domain reads DSGVTQTPKHLITATGQRVTLRCSPRSGDLSVYWYQQSLDQGLQFLIQYYNGEERAKGNILERFSAQQFPDLHSELNLSSLELGDSALYFCASSQRGRYTDTQYFGPGTRLTVL.

The gene calls are TRBV4-1 and TRBJ1-4; 7 bases are a match to TRBD1. J was trimmed by 2 bases and V by 4 bases; bases with no gene match: 7. The length of the CDR3 is 16 residues. Germline V lookup: CDR1 MGHRA, CDR2 YSYEKL. CDR3 amino acids: CASSLQLQGTNEKLFF. CDR3 sequence (DNA): TGCGCCAGCAGCCTTCAATTACAGGGGACTAATGAAAAACTGTTTTTT.

The V call is TRBV6-1, the J call TRBJ1-2; TRBD1 matches 7 bases. V shed 10 bases, J shed 0 bases, and the junction held 23 bases outside the gene matches. CDR3 length: 19 amino acids. The germline CDR1 and CDR2 sequences are MNHNS and SASEGT. The CDR3 loop reads CATKTYRGDSHDANYGYTF. The CDR3 DNA reads TGTGCCACCAAAACGTACCGGGGGGACAGCCACGACGCTAACTATGGCTACACCTTC.

V is TRBV19 and J is TRBJ1-6, with 9 bases lining up with TRBD1. Germline CDR1 is LNHDA and CDR2 is SQIVND (reference sequence). The CDR3 runs 18 residues. V shed 6 bases and J 10 bases; nucleotides not matched to a gene: 19. In nucleotides, the CDR3 is TGTGCCAGTAGCCAGGAAATCCGGGACAGGGCGTCAAGATCACCCCTCCACTTT. It yields the protein CASSQEIRDRASRSPLHF.

A few counts support this clonotype. The chain uses TRBV6-1 and TRBJ2-2, with TRBD1 identical over 7 bases. From germline, CDR1 is MNHNS and CDR2 SASEGT. V lost 7 bases, J lost 6 bases, and 8 bases stayed unmatched. The CDR3 totals 14 residues. CDR3 protein: CASTPTTGPGELFF. CDR3 sequence (DNA): TGTGCCAGCACTCCTACGACAGGGCCCGGGGAGCTGTTTTTT.

This sequence joins TRBV12-3 or TRBV12-4 and TRBJ2-1; TRBD1 aligns across 7 bases. The V segment lost 8 bases and the J segment 1 base; nucleotides outside the gene matches: 8. This CDR3 contains 15 residues. CDR3 residues: CASGAPGQSYNEQFF. CDR3 coding DNA: TGTGCCAGCGGGGCACCGGGACAGTCCTACAATGAGCAGTTCTTC.

This clonotype was observed a few times. The CDR3 DNA reads as TGTGCCAGCAGCTTACCCCCCGGAATTAACAATGAGCAGTTCTTC. Its protein product is CASSLPPGINNEQFF. The chain carries TRBV7-2 and TRBJ2-1; unclear D gene. Between the trimmed V and J ends, which lost 2 bases and 5 bases, there was a span of 13 bases. This CDR3 region has 15 residues. CDR1 is SGHTA, CDR2 FQGNSA, per germline.

Notes on this clonotype: At one boundary the junction diverges from the germline segment, which might be a read error. The J gene is TRBJ2-5, the V gene TRBV7-2; D gene ambiguous. The CDR3 totals 15 residues. From germline, CDR1 is SGHTA and CDR2 FQGNSA. Here the CDR3 DNA reads TGTGCCGGCAGCTCCGACTGGGCTTTCGAAGAGACCCAGTACTTC. The encoded protein is CAGSSDWAFEETQYF.

This sequence joins TRBV7-3 and TRBJ2-1; TRBD1 matches at 10 bases. With 1 base clipped from V and 12 bases from J, the junction kept 12 bases outside the gene matches. CDR3 length: 16 amino acids. Germline-derived CDR1 and CDR2 are SGHTA and FQGTGA. The CDR3 region has the DNA TGTGCCAGCAGCTTAATAGAGGGACAGGGGATAGGTGGGCAGTTCTTC. This translates into CASSLIEGQGIGGQFF.